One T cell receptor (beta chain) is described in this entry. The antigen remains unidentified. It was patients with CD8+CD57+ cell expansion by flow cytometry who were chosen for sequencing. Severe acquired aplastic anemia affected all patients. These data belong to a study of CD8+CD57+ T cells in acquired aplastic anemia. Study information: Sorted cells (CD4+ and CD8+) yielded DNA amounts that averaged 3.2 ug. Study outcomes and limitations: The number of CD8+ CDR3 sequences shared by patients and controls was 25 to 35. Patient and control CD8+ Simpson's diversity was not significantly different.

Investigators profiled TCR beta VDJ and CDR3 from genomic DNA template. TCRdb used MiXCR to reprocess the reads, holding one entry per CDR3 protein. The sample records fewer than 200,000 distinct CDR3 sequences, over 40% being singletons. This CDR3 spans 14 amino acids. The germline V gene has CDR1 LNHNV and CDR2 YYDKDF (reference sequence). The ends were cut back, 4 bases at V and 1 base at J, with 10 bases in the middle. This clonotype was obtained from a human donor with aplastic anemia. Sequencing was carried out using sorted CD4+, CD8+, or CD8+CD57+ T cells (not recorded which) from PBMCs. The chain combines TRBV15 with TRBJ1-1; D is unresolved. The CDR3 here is CATSNKGANTEAFF. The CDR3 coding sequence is TGTGCCACCAGCAATAAGGGAGCGAACACTGAAGCTTTCTTT.